Shown below are 21 T cell receptor beta chains from a single sample sequenced in a study of blood T cell repertoires in COVID-19. Sequenced by immunoSEQ multiplex PCR; TCRdb stores in-frame clones only, minus some. This table has under 300,000 clones, about 80% appearing once. The sequencing sample was made of peripheral blood. Receptors originate from a woman older than 75 with acute or convalescent COVID-19.

The V call is TRBV30, the J call TRBJ1-2; tentatively, D is TRBD1 (6 bases). This CDR3 contains 13 residues. Germline V lookup: CDR1 GTSNPN, CDR2 SVGIG (reference sequence). V lost 1 base to trimming and J lost 8 bases, with 14 bases between them. CDR3 amino acids: CAWSGQVWGGYTF. The CDR3 coding sequence is TGTGCCTGGAGTGGACAGGTTTGGGGAGGCTACACCTTC. Complete variable domain (other parts from reference TRBV30 and TRBJ1-2): SQTIHQWPATLVQPVGSPLSLECTVEGTSNPNLYWYRQAAGRGLQLLFYSVGIGQISSEVPQNLSASRPQDRQFILSSKKLLLSDSGFYLCAWSGQVWGGYTFGSGTRLTVV.

This chain links TRBV5-4 with TRBJ1-1, with D possibly being TRBD1 (5 bases). Between the trimmed V and J ends, which lost 2 bases and 0 bases, there was a span of 8 bases. This CDR3 is 14 amino acids long. The germline V gene has CDR1 SGHNT and CDR2 YYREEE (reference sequence). CDR3 DNA sequence: TGTGCCAGCAGCTTCCAGGGAATGAACACTGAAGCTTTCTTT. It encodes CASSFQGMNTEAFF.

The genes are TRBV5-1 and TRBJ2-5; D is unresolved. Germline CDR1 is SGHRS and CDR2 is YFSETQ. Trimming removed 4 bases at V and 3 bases at J, with 10 bases between. The CDR3 sequence is 13 residues long. The CDR3 DNA follows: TGCGCCAGCAGCCGAAGCGAGAAAGAGACCCAGTACTTC. Its protein product is CASSRSEKETQYF.

The V gene is TRBV6-6, the J gene TRBJ2-2, with D perhaps matching TRBD1 (6 bases). The germline V gene encodes CDR1 MNHNY and CDR2 SVGAGI (reference sequence). Trimming removed 6 bases from V and 2 bases from J, with 7 bases in between. The CDR3 is 13 residues long. CDR3 nucleotide sequence: TGTGCCAGCAGACAGGGTAACACCGGGGAGCTGTTTTTT. Its protein product is CASRQGNTGELFF.

The V call is TRBV5-1, the J call TRBJ1-2; D not resolved. This CDR3 has 13 amino acids. V lost 1 base and J lost 8, with 12 bases in between. Germline V gene lookup returns CDR1 SGHRS and CDR2 YFSETQ. The CDR3 region has the DNA TGCGCCAGCAGCTTGTCTTCCACAAACGGCTACACCTTC. Residues: CASSLSSTNGYTF.

This clone was found many times. This chain connects TRBV2 to TRBJ1-1; no firm D call. The V and J ends lost 0 bases and 3 bases respectively, with 17 bases between them. Germline CDR1 SNHLY, CDR2 FYNNEI. This CDR3 comprises 17 residues. The DNA for the CDR3 is TGTGCCAGCAGTGAAGCGCCGAGTTTCTCTATTTACACTGAAGCTTTCTTT. Protein sequence: CASSEAPSFSIYTEAFF.

The chain combines TRBV2 with TRBJ1-2; possibly TRBD1 for D (6 bases). Trimming stripped 4 bases from V and 6 bases from J, with 12 bases between. Germline V gene data show CDR1 as SNHLY and CDR2 as FYNNEI. This CDR3 is built from 13 residues. As DNA, the CDR3 is TGTGCCAGCAGTGTGGCGACAGGCCATGGCTACACCTTC. It encodes CASSVATGHGYTF.

This clone occurred a few times. The rearrangement joins TRBV2 to TRBJ2-5; possible D gene TRBD1, 6 bases. This CDR3 comprises 15 residues. CDR1 SNHLY and CDR2 FYNNEI come from the germline V gene. The V and J ends lost 4 bases and 5 bases respectively, with 17 bases between them. The CDR3 reads CASSAQAGALETQYF. The CDR3 coding sequence is TGTGCCAGCAGTGCTCAAGCAGGGGCCCTTGAGACCCAGTACTTC.

This clone was detected once. Other DNA sequences in this sample translate to the same CDR3. This rearrangement joins TRBV2 to TRBJ2-2, with TRBD2 matching over 8 bases. Looked up from germline, CDR1 is SNHLY and CDR2 is FYNNEI. CDR3 length: 16 amino acids. Trimming cost V 1 base and J 0 bases; bases outside gene matches: 1. Here the CDR3 reads CASSEVAGTNTGELFF. DNA for the CDR3: TGTGCCAGCAGTGAAGTAGCGGGGACGAACACCGGGGAGCTGTTTTTT. Drawing the rest from reference TRBV2 and TRBJ2-2, the complete variable domain is EPEVTQTPSHQVTQMGQEVILRCVPISNHLYFYWYRQILGQKVEFLVSFYNNEISEKSEIFDDQFSVERPDGSNFTLKIRSTKLEDSAMYFCASSEVAGTNTGELFFGEGSRLTVL.

The rearrangement uses TRBV7-9 and TRBJ2-7, with 10 nucleotides matching TRBD1. Germline trimming cut 4 bases from V and 5 bases from J; bases unmatched to any gene: 5. Germline CDR1 reads SEHNR; CDR2 reads FQNEAQ (reference sequence). The CDR3 covers 14 residues. CDR3 coding DNA: TGTGCCAGCAGCTCCCGGGACAGGGGCGACGAGCAGTACTTC. Translating gives CASSSRDRGDEQYF. The full variable domain, its missing parts supplied by reference TRBV7-9 and TRBJ2-7, is DTGVSQNPRHKITKRGQNVTFRCDPISEHNRLYWYRQTLGQGPEFLTYFQNEAQLEKSRLLSDRFSAERPKGSFSTLEIQRTEQGDSAMYLCASSSRDRGDEQYFGPGTRLTVT.

V and J are TRBV7-9 and TRBJ1-2, with TRBD1 identical over 9 bases. The CDR3 length is 16 residues. V lost 5 bases, J lost 2 bases, and 9 bases stayed unmatched. Germline V lookup: CDR1 SEHNR, CDR2 FQNEAQ (reference sequence). CDR3 coding DNA: TGTGCCAGCAGCCGCTGGACAGGGGCAGGGAACTATGGCTACACCTTC. It encodes CASSRWTGAGNYGYTF. The variable domain in full, completed from reference TRBV7-9 and TRBJ1-2, reads DTGVSQNPRHKITKRGQNVTFRCDPISEHNRLYWYRQTLGQGPEFLTYFQNEAQLEKSRLLSDRFSAERPKGSFSTLEIQRTEQGDSAMYLCASSRWTGAGNYGYTFGSGTRLTVV.

For the CDR3, the DNA is TGTGCCAGCAGGACCGGGACTAGCGGGACCTACTACAATGAGCAGTTCTTC. The encoded protein is CASRTGTSGTYYNEQFF. The rearrangement uses TRBV5-5 and TRBJ2-1; 13 bases are shared with TRBD2. The CDR3 spans 17 residues. CDR1 is SGHKS and CDR2 is YYEKEE in the germline V gene (reference sequence). With 5 bases clipped from V and 3 bases from J, the junction kept 8 bases outside the gene matches.

The genes are TRBV15 and TRBJ2-7; TRBD1 agrees at 7 bases. The V and J ends lost 4 bases and 6 bases, in that order; junction bases with no gene match: 9. This CDR3 is 14 amino acids long. The V gene's germline CDR1 is LNHNV and CDR2 YYDKDF (reference sequence). The CDR3 DNA follows: TGTGCCACCAGCATCAACAGGGGAATCACCGAGCAGTACTTC. Translated: CATSINRGITEQYF.

This clone has only one observation. The chain combines TRBV2 with TRBJ1-6; 7 bases fit TRBD1. In germline, CDR1 is SNHLY, CDR2 FYNNEI. V lost 7 bases and J lost 10; bases outside the gene matches: 7. The CDR3 is 13 residues long. DNA for the CDR3: TGTGCCAGCACGGCGGGACAGAAGTCACCCCTCCACTTT. It encodes CASTAGQKSPLHF.

V gene TRBV6-2 or TRBV6-3 combines with J gene TRBJ2-3, with TRBD2 matching 16 bases. Germline-derived CDR1 and CDR2 are MNHEY and SVGEGT. The CDR3 loop spans 20 amino acids. Losses at the gene ends were 2 bases for V and 1 base for J; bases not matched to a gene: 9. CDR3 protein: CASSYPLGTSGGAGTDTQYF. CDR3 DNA sequence: TGTGCCAGCAGTTACCCCTTAGGGACTAGCGGGGGGGCTGGCACAGATACGCAGTATTTT.

The chain employs TRBV9 and TRBJ2-1, with 9 bases matching TRBD2. CDR3 length: 15 amino acids. The J segment lost 5 bases and the V segment lost 4 bases, leaving 7 bases of the junction unmatched. Germline CDR1 and CDR2: SGDLS and YYNGEE. The CDR3 region is CASSSTSGTHNEQFF. The DNA of the CDR3 is TGTGCCAGCAGCTCGACTAGCGGAACCCACAATGAGCAGTTCTTC.

In its sample, this clone was seen a few times. The chain combines TRBV10-3 with TRBJ2-1; 15 bases are shared with TRBD2. There are 17 residues in the CDR3. With 6 bases clipped from V and 6 bases from J, the junction kept 9 bases outside the gene matches. Germline CDR1 is ENHRY and CDR2 is SYGVKD. In DNA, the CDR3 is TGTGCCATCAGCCAAGGGACTAGCGGGAGGATAGGCAATGAGCAGTTCTTC. Translation: CAISQGTSGRIGNEQFF.

The chain recombines TRBV30 with TRBJ1-6; 7 bases map to TRBD1. CDR1 GTSNPN and CDR2 SVGIG come from the germline V gene (reference sequence). The CDR3 sequence is 15 residues long. V was clipped by 3 bases and J by 7 bases; unmatched bases: 9. CDR3 region: CAWSVGGQLNSPLHF. CDR3 coding DNA: TGTGCCTGGAGCGTTGGGGGACAGCTAAATTCACCCCTCCACTTT.

CDR3 sequence: CASSSGQISTEQYF. The CDR3 nucleotides read TGTGCCAGCAGCTCGGGACAGATCTCAACCGAGCAGTACTTC. The chain has TRBV7-8 and TRBJ2-7, with TRBD1 matching 7 bases. Germline lookup yields CDR1 SGHVS and CDR2 FQNEAQ. The CDR3 spans 14 residues. V was clipped by 4 bases and J by 6 bases; unmatched bases: 9.

The V and J genes are TRBV5-1 and TRBJ2-3; a weak D match, TRBD2 (6 bases). This CDR3 is built from 14 residues. CDR1 SGHRS and CDR2 YFSETQ come from the germline V gene. Trimming pared 4 bases from V and 2 bases from J, leaving 11 bases between. The CDR3 sequence: CASSRDSHTDTQYF. In DNA form, the CDR3 reads TGCGCCAGCAGCCGGGACTCCCACACAGATACGCAGTATTTT.

The rearrangement links TRBV19 to TRBJ1-2; D possibly corresponds to TRBD1 (6 bases). V was pared by 5 bases and J by 2 bases, with 9 bases between. The CDR3 runs to 13 residues. Germline CDR1 LNHDA, CDR2 SQIVND (reference sequence). The DNA for the CDR3 is TGTGCCAGTAGTTTCGGACAGAACTATGGCTACACCTTC. Translating it yields CASSFGQNYGYTF.